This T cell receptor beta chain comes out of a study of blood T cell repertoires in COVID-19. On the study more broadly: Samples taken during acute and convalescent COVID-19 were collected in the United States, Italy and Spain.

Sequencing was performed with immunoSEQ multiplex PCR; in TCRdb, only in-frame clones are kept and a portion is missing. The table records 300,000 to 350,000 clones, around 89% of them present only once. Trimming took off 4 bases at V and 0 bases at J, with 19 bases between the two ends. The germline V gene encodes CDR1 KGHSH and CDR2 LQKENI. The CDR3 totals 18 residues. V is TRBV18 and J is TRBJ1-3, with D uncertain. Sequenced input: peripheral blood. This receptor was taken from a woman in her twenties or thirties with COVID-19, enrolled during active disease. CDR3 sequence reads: CASSLSAPTGISGNTIYF. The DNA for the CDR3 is TGTGCCAGCTCACTCTCGGCCCCGACGGGAATCTCTGGAAACACCATATATTTT.